The 22 T cell receptor beta chains in this list originate from one sample, sequenced in a study of blood T cells in healthy people across ages. A second 7 to 11 cycle PCR used barcoded and J-beta primers. TCRdb independently ran MiXCR on the 5' RACE reads; one entry per CDR3 protein. The sample includes about 680,000 distinct CDR3 sequences, approximately 49% of them seen just once. The sequenced sample consisted of blood. These receptors were taken from a woman in her sixties or seventies in good health.

J is TRBJ2-3 and V is TRBV9; 12 bases align to TRBD2. CDR3 size: 16 residues. Trimming took 3 bases from V and 4 from J; bases not matched to a gene: 6. The germline gives CDR1 SGDLS, CDR2 YYNGEE. CDR3: CASSALTSGSADTQYF. The CDR3 DNA reads as TGTGCCAGCAGCGCCCTGACTAGCGGGAGTGCAGATACGCAGTATTTT.

This clonotype was picked up one time. The chain has TRBV27 and TRBJ1-5; D is uncertain. CDR1 is MNHEY, CDR2 SMNVEV, per germline (reference sequence). The V and J ends lost 2 bases and 4 bases respectively, with 12 bases between them. The CDR3 length is 15 residues. The CDR3 loop is CASSLNPETNQPQHF. The CDR3 DNA reads as TGTGCCAGCAGTTTAAATCCAGAAACAAATCAGCCCCAGCATTTT.

CDR3 sequence: CASSRGSRNYNEQFF. The CDR3 DNA reads TGTGCCAGCAGCAGGGGCAGCCGGAACTACAATGAGCAGTTCTTC. This chain joins TRBV7-2 and TRBJ2-1; D possibly corresponds to TRBD1 (5 bases). Germline CDR1 is SGHTA and CDR2 is FQGNSA. This CDR3 contains 15 residues. Deletions cut 5 bases from V and 3 bases from J, with 14 bases between.

This clonotype has a handful of counts. This chain joins TRBV5-1 and TRBJ2-1; the D call may be TRBD1 or TRBD2 (7 bases each). The V end was cut by 8 bases, the J end by 0 bases, with 15 bases between. The CDR3 covers 15 residues. Germline assignment: CDR1 SGHRS and CDR2 YFSETQ. The CDR3 coding sequence is TGCGCCAGTGCAGGGGGAGGGGGCTCCTACAATGAGCAGTTCTTC. Its protein product is CASAGGGGSYNEQFF. Full variable domain (missing parts from reference TRBV5-1 and TRBJ2-1): KAGVTQTPRYLIKTRGQQVTLSCSPISGHRSVSWYQQTPGQGLQFLFEYFSETQRNKGNFPGRFSGRQFSNSRSEMNVSTLELGDSALYLCASAGGGGSYNEQFFGPGTRLTVL.

Regarding this clonotype: One end of the junction does not line up with germline, which may come from a read error. This chain joins TRBV11-2 and TRBJ2-1; tentatively, D is TRBD1 or TRBD2 (6 bases each). The CDR3 totals 14 residues. From germline, CDR1 is SGHAT and CDR2 FQNNGV. For the CDR3, the DNA is TGTGCCAACAGCTTGGGGGGCCCCTACAATGAGCAGTTCTTC. Its protein product is CANSLGGPYNEQFF.

This chain links TRBV14 with TRBJ1-2, with D possibly being TRBD1 (5 bases). The CDR3 extends over 17 amino acids. V lost 3 bases to trimming and J lost 8 bases, with 25 bases between them. Germline CDR1 and CDR2: SGHDN and FVKESK. In DNA form, the CDR3 reads TGTGCCAGCAGCCAGAGGGTCGAGTCGGCCGGGGCAATCGGCTACACCTTC. This gives the protein CASSQRVESAGAIGYTF.

The J gene is TRBJ2-7, the V gene TRBV2, with 7 bases fitting TRBD1. CDR3 length: 14 residues. The germline V gene encodes CDR1 SNHLY and CDR2 FYNNEI. After removal of 6 bases from V and 4 bases from J, the junction contained 9 bases not matched to a gene. CDR3 amino acids: CASSLQGPSYEQYF. The CDR3 DNA is TGTGCCAGCAGCTTACAGGGGCCCTCTTACGAGCAGTACTTC.

This chain uses TRBV28 with TRBJ2-3, with 9 bases that match TRBD1. This CDR3 is 15 amino acids long. Germline trimming cut 6 bases from V and 4 bases from J; bases unmatched to any gene: 8. Per germline, CDR1 MDHEN and CDR2 SYDVKM. This CDR3 reads CASSPRQGEADTQYF. The CDR3 bases are TGTGCCAGCAGCCCGCGACAGGGGGAGGCAGATACGCAGTATTTT.

The rearrangement links TRBV28 to TRBJ2-1; perhaps TRBD2 as D (5 bases). CDR1 is MDHEN, CDR2 SYDVKM, per germline. With 2 bases removed from V and 0 bases from J, the gap between germline ends came to 14 bases. The CDR3 has 17 residues. The CDR3 DNA reads as TGTGCCAGCAGTTTAACGCATAGCGTGGGCTCCTACAATGAGCAGTTCTTC. This encodes CASSLTHSVGSYNEQFF.

The rearrangement joins TRBV20-1 to TRBJ1-2; D is uncertain. CDR3 length: 12 amino acids. Trimming took 4 bases from V and 4 from J, leaving 10 bases between them. Germline values: CDR1 DFQATT, CDR2 SNEGSKA (reference sequence). The CDR3 reads CSAKEWGYGYTF. DNA of the CDR3: TGCAGTGCTAAAGAATGGGGCTATGGCTACACCTTC.

This clonotype occurred a few times. This clone may be a read error of a much larger clone one base away. The chain joins TRBV12-3 or TRBV12-4 to TRBJ2-3; D is perhaps TRBD1 (6 bases). The CDR3 is 14 amino acids. V was cut by 5 bases and J by 6 bases, with 15 bases left in between. The CDR3 protein is CASSVGQNEDTQYF. CDR3 DNA: TGTGCCAGCAGTGTTGGACAGAATGAGGATACGCAGTATTTT.

The rearrangement uses TRBV7-2 and TRBJ2-1, with D uncertain. The CDR3 spans 14 residues. The germline V gene encodes CDR1 SGHTA and CDR2 FQGNSA. The ends were cut back, 1 base at V and 9 bases at J, with 13 bases in the middle. The CDR3 bases are TGTGCCAGCAGCTTAGGAGCAGGCTACCGTGAGCAGTTCTTC. It specifies CASSLGAGYREQFF.

This clonotype was counted a few times. The chain employs TRBV29-1 and TRBJ1-4; D gene ambiguous. Deletions cut 7 bases from V and 0 bases from J, with 12 bases between. This CDR3 region has 14 residues. Germline V gives CDR1 SQVTM, CDR2 ANQGSEA. CDR3 sequence: CSAGHASTNEKLFF. The CDR3 region has the DNA TGCAGCGCAGGCCACGCCTCAACTAATGAAAAACTGTTTTTT.

The chain is built from TRBV7-2 and TRBJ2-1; 11 bases line up with TRBD2. The J call may be mistaken, given a closer DNA end match to TRBJ2-7. The CDR3 totals 15 residues. Germline V CDR1 and CDR2: SGHTA, FQGNSA. The CDR3 here is CASSSGTSGYNEQYF. The DNA for the CDR3 is TGTGCCAGCAGCTCCGGGACTAGCGGATACAATGAGCAGTACTTC.

The CDR3 is CSAIRTSDQETQYF. CDR3 DNA sequence: TGCAGTGCTATAAGGACTAGCGATCAAGAGACCCAGTACTTC. The chain couples TRBV20-1 to TRBJ2-5; TRBD2 agrees at 9 bases. The trim removed 4 bases at V and 2 bases at J, leaving 5 bases unmatched. Germline CDR1 is DFQATT and CDR2 is SNEGSKA (reference sequence). The CDR3 sequence is 14 residues long.

This chain uses TRBV7-6 with TRBJ2-1; D not resolved. The end of the DNA fits TRBJ2-7 better, so the J call may be wrong. The V gene's germline CDR1 is SGHVS and CDR2 FNYEAQ. The CDR3 has 15 amino acids. The CDR3 DNA sequence: TGTGCCAGCAGCTATAGACCCGATTCCTACAATGAGCAGTACTTC. Encoded protein: CASSYRPDSYNEQYF.

The V and J genes are TRBV10-3 and TRBJ1-1; no clear D. This CDR3 region has 12 residues. Germline loops: CDR1 ENHRY, CDR2 SYGVKD. The germline V and J ends were trimmed by 3 bases and 1 base, with 3 bases remaining between them. Written as DNA, the CDR3 is TGTGCCATCAGTGACAGGAACACTGAAGCTTTCTTT. It codes for CAISDRNTEAFF.

The V call is TRBV20-1, the J call TRBJ2-1, with a possible D match to TRBD2 (5 bases). The germline gives CDR1 DFQATT, CDR2 SNEGSKA (reference sequence). Deletions cut 0 bases from V and 11 bases from J, with 14 bases between. This CDR3 contains 13 residues. The CDR3 loop is CSARDPTLAKQFF. Written as DNA, the CDR3 is TGCAGTGCTAGAGACCCGACCCTAGCAAAGCAGTTCTTC.

The sample holds one count of this clonotype. A read error may account for a junction end that differs from germline. The rearrangement joins TRBV11-2 to TRBJ2-3; no definite D call. Germline values: CDR1 SGHAT, CDR2 FQNNGV. The CDR3 consists of 13 residues. The CDR3 DNA sequence: TGTGCCGGCAGCTTATCTGCCACAGATACGCAGTATTTT. As protein: CAGSLSATDTQYF.

This clonotype was detected a few times. This rearrangement joins TRBV27 to TRBJ2-7; D may be TRBD2 (6 bases). Germline V gene data show CDR1 as MNHEY and CDR2 as SMNVEV (reference sequence). V was clipped by 8 bases and J by 5 bases, with 22 bases between them. The CDR3 runs to 15 residues. CDR3 region: CASGARGTVLNEQYF. The CDR3 DNA reads TGTGCCAGCGGAGCTCGCGGGACTGTCCTGAACGAGCAGTACTTC.

The chain is built from TRBV30 and TRBJ2-6; D is uncertain. Per the germline V gene, CDR1 is GTSNPN and CDR2 is SVGIG (reference sequence). The V end was cut by 4 bases, the J end by 0 bases, with 7 bases between. CDR3 length equals 14 residues. The CDR3 sequence: CAWIPFSGANVLTF. CDR3 DNA sequence: TGTGCCTGGATTCCGTTCTCTGGGGCCAACGTCCTGACTTTC.

This chain uses TRBV4-3 with TRBJ2-5, with TRBD2 identical over 8 bases. CDR1 and CDR2 (germline): LGHNA, YSLEER. There are 14 residues in the CDR3. Trimming at V came to 2 bases and at J to 4 bases, leaving 3 bases not matched to a gene. Here the CDR3 reads CASSQRAGAETQYF. The CDR3 DNA reads as TGCGCCAGCAGCCAACGAGCGGGAGCAGAGACCCAGTACTTC.